This entry describes one T cell receptor (beta chain). This record belongs to a study of identifying expanded T cells in peripheral blood. Clones were read by immunoSEQ multiplex PCR, and TCRdb kept only the in-frame ones, dropping some. The sample consists of about 78,000 clones, about 83% of them appearing once. This receptor was obtained from a person aged 18 to 75 in good health. Material for sequencing was blood.

The CDR3 protein is CASSFGTSGRGEQFF. DNA for the CDR3: TGTGCCAGCAGCTTCGGGACTAGCGGGAGGGGTGAGCAGTTCTTC. The V call is TRBV7-3, the J call TRBJ2-1, with TRBD2 identical over 16 bases. From germline, CDR1 is SGHTA and CDR2 FQGTGA. The CDR3 is 15 amino acids. V shed 3 bases, J shed 9 bases, and the junction held 2 bases outside the gene matches.